This T cell receptor (beta chain) was found in a study of CD8 T cell repertoires and HIV-1 epitope variants (dated by TCRdb to the early 2020s). Study-wide context: T cells were stimulated in separate culture wells with each of twenty-five peptides representing autologous and known Gag and Nef epitope variants. For over nine days the cultures were kept in IMDM with gentamicin, and on days 3 and 7 half of the media was changed with IL-2, IL-7 and IL-15 added. A 1M T cell aliquot was kept as an uncultured baseline condition, separate from the approximately 80 T cell cultures. The epitopes tested covered three Gag epitope families plus Nef HW9 and YT9. Control conditions included a CMV, EBV and flu peptide pool, the Ebola AY9 epitope as negative control, and a no-peptide well. Using the EasySep Human T Cell Enrichment Kit, T cells were enriched and then co-cultured with an equal number of autologous T cell-negative cells acting as antigen-presenting cells. Running each culture condition in triplicate, except for one peptide done in duplicate, gave a total of more than 70 T cell cultures.

A note on this clone: Which antigen it targets is not known. Base qualities were left out, and no much larger clone turns up one base away.

Points the paper makes about the study in general: Roughly 10 antigen-specific TCR beta clonotypes were identified, and about six of them appeared cross-reactive for autologous or known escape epitope variants. A handful of clonotypes recognized the Nef KF9 family and one the HW9 family, with no responses to the TAALDMSHF plasma variant. The assay could identify only TCR beta chains and pointed to proliferation in response to antigen, not to T cell function or cytokine profile.

V is shortened by 2 bases, J by 4 bases, and the region joining them spans 15 bases. CDR1 and CDR2 (SGHTA, FQGNSA) derive from the germline V gene. The CDR3 goes from the cysteine to the phenylalanine over 15 residues. Of all the DNA, just the CDR3 is kept, 45 bases in frame from base 1. The EasySep Human CD8+ T Cell Enrichment Kit was used on day 10 to isolate CD8+ T cells from every culture. Sequencing of TCR beta CDR3 regions was done on the immunoSEQ platform at survey depth. The QIAamp DNA micro kit was used to extract genomic DNA from every cultured and uncultured CD8+ T cell population. The study's processing was this. Samples with fewer than 5,000 productive reads were excluded, which removed about 6.5% of the roughly 75 HIV peptide-stimulated cultures. Sequences were trimmed to CDR3 by a MANAFEST web app, and nonproductive sequences, CDR3s under 5 amino acids, and sequences not starting with C or ending with F/W were removed. For a clonotype to count as antigen-specific, the clonotype had to expand relative to the no-peptide control in at least 2 of 3 replicates at FDR 0.01, and only within one epitope family. A frequency at least fivefold higher than in wells stimulated with peptides from other epitope families was additionally required for specific clonotypes. TCRdb carries this immuneACCESS record with in-frame sequences only. Its versions omit some clonotypes, under half of them owing to an unresolved V gene in the studies checked, with the rest unexplained. D and trimming come from the DNA, and the V and J calls and clone size come from that table. The sample has around 5,000 clones on record, about two thirds of them singletons. The ten largest clonotypes hold roughly 42% of the sample.

Sequencing input: cultured CD8+ T cells derived from PBMCs. The chain joins TRBV7-2 to TRBJ2-7, and TRBD2 may be the D gene, going by 5 matching bases. The TCR sequence derives from a male donor with HIV. The bases are TGTGCCAGCAGCTTACACAGCGGAGGATTGTACGAGCAGTACTTC. The resulting protein is CASSLHSGGLYEQYF. Joined to the reference TRBV7-2 and TRBJ2-7 proteins, this CDR3 gives the full variable domain: GAGVSQSPSNKVTEKGKDVELRCDPISGHTALYWYRQSLGQGLEFLIYFQGNSAPDKSGLPSDRFSAERTGGSVSTLTIQRTQQEDSAVYLCASSLHSGGLYEQYFGPGTRLTVT.